These T cell receptor beta chains were read from a single sample in a study of blood T cell repertoires in COVID-19. The data were produced by immunoSEQ multiplex PCR, yet TCRdb's version contains in-frame clones alone and is incomplete. The sample contains some 270,000 clones, around 90% of which appear only once. The material sequenced was peripheral blood. The receptors originated from an older woman with COVID-19, enrolled during active disease. Each CDR3 is given with its conserved first and last residue. Fields, in order: CDR3 DNA, CDR3 protein, D gene, CDR3 length, V gene, clone size, J gene. A D gene is named only where the DNA matches it firmly. Size values are once, few and many counts, or a class for expanded clones, and some rows have none.

TGTGCCAGCAGTAGGTCTAGAACTGAAGCTTTCTTT	CASSRSRTEAFF	-	12	TRBV6-5	-	TRBJ1-1
TGTGCCAGCAGGGTTGACAGAGGCACAGATACGCAGTATTTT	CASRVDRGTDTQYF	-	14	TRBV2	once	TRBJ2-3
TGTGCCAGCAGCAAGCCAGGGGCTCTGAACACTGAAGCTTTCTTT	CASSKPGALNTEAFF	-	15	TRBV4-2	-	TRBJ1-1
TGTGCCAGCAGCTTCTTTACAGGAGCAGCAATGGATTCACCCCTCCACTTT	CASSFFTGAAMDSPLHF	-	17	TRBV5-4	-	TRBJ1-6
TGCAGCGGCCGGGACATATGGGGCTACACCTTC	CSGRDIWGYTF	-	11	TRBV29-1	-	TRBJ1-2
TGCGCCAGCAGCCAAGGAGGGACAGGGATTTACAATGAGCAGTTCTTC	CASSQGGTGIYNEQFF	TRBD1	16	TRBV4-3	-	TRBJ2-1
TGTGCCAGCAGCTCGAGGACAGGGAACTATGGCTACACCTTC	CASSSRTGNYGYTF	TRBD1	14	TRBV5-4	-	TRBJ1-2
TGTGCCAGCAGCCCAACAGGGGGCCCCACTGAAGCTTTCTTT	CASSPTGGPTEAFF	TRBD1	14	TRBV7-3	-	TRBJ1-1
TGTGCCAGCAGCGTAGCCGGGGACTCTGGAAACACCATATATTTT	CASSVAGDSGNTIYF	-	15	TRBV9	few	TRBJ1-3
TGTGCCAGCAGCCCCCACACGACAGGGGCGAAGAACACTGAAGCTTTCTTT	CASSPHTTGAKNTEAFF	TRBD1	17	TRBV4-2	-	TRBJ1-1
TGTGCCATCAGTGACCCCCTCCCACAGGGGAACTATGGCTACACCTTC	CAISDPLPQGNYGYTF	TRBD1	16	TRBV10-3	-	TRBJ1-2
TGTGCCAGCAGCACGGTGGGACTAGCGGGGGCCGGGGAGCTGTTTTTT	CASSTVGLAGAGELFF	TRBD2	16	TRBV5-4	-	TRBJ2-2
TGTGCCATCAGTGGGGACTGGAAGTATGGCTACACCTTC	CAISGDWKYGYTF	-	13	TRBV10-3	-	TRBJ1-2
TGTGCCAGCAGCCTGGGGGGGACTAATGAAAAACTGTTTTTT	CASSLGGTNEKLFF	-	14	TRBV7-2	-	TRBJ1-4
TGTGCCAGCAGCCAAGAGGGCAGAAAGGATTCACCCCTCCACTTT	CASSQEGRKDSPLHF	-	15	TRBV4-2	-	TRBJ1-6
TGTGCCAGCAGACGGGACAATTCTCAGCCCCAGCATTTT	CASRRDNSQPQHF	-	13	TRBV2	few	TRBJ1-5
TGTGCCAGCAGCCAAGATCGGTCGGGAATAGGTGCGGGCGCTGAAGCTTTCTTT	CASSQDRSGIGAGAEAFF	-	18	TRBV4-2	once	TRBJ1-1